Listed here are 23 T cell receptor beta chains from one sample, sequenced in a study of blood T cell repertoires in COVID-19 (TCRdb year 2020). The protocol used for the library was the immunoSEQ multiplex PCR assay. TCRdb limited this immuneACCESS table to in-frame rearrangements with V and J called. A share of clones is missing; checked studies link under half to unresolved V genes, and the rest is unexplained. Present in this sample are about 89,000 clones, around 80% of which were seen just once. Together, the top ten hold about 10% of the sample. What was sequenced was peripheral blood. These receptors were obtained from a man between 65 and 80 years old with acute or convalescent COVID-19.

The rearrangement joins TRBV7-8 to TRBJ1-5, with 7 bases lining up with TRBD1. Germline V gene sequence: CDR1 SGHVS, CDR2 FQNEAQ. The CDR3 totals 14 residues. The trim removed 6 bases at V and 2 bases at J, leaving 4 bases unmatched. The CDR3 nucleotides read TGTGCCAGCAGAACTACAGGGGGCAATCAGCCCCAGCATTTT. This sequence encodes CASRTTGGNQPQHF.

The V gene is TRBV11-2, the J gene TRBJ1-1, with a weak D call TRBD1 (6 bases). The CDR3 covers 14 residues. Germline V gives CDR1 SGHAT, CDR2 FQNNGV. V lost 2 bases and J 0 bases, leaving 7 bases between the germline ends. CDR3 loop: CASSLQGLNTEAFF. In DNA, the CDR3 is TGTGCCAGCAGCTTACAGGGGCTGAACACTGAAGCTTTCTTT.

The J gene is TRBJ2-5, the V gene TRBV7-9; 11 bases line up with TRBD1. Germline V lookup: CDR1 SEHNR, CDR2 FQNEAQ (reference sequence). The length of the CDR3 is 16 residues. V shed 1 base, J shed 1 base, and the junction held 2 bases outside the gene matches. DNA for the CDR3: TGTGCCAGCAGCTTAGGGGGACAGGGGGTCCAAGAGACCCAGTACTTC. This codes for CASSLGGQGVQETQYF.

The rearrangement links TRBV5-1 to TRBJ2-3, with D possibly being TRBD1 (5 bases). This CDR3 comprises 14 residues. Trimming stripped 2 bases from V and 0 bases from J, with 7 bases between. Germline values: CDR1 SGHRS, CDR2 YFSETQ. The CDR3 region is CASSLQESTDTQYF. CDR3 in DNA: TGCGCCAGCAGCTTACAGGAGAGCACAGATACGCAGTATTTT.

The chain is built from TRBV15 and TRBJ2-5, with TRBD2 matching 7 bases. CDR3 length: 13 residues. With V trimmed by 5 bases and J by 2 bases, 2 bases remained unmatched. The germline V gene has CDR1 LNHNV and CDR2 YYDKDF (reference sequence). CDR3 region: CATSGGGQETQYF. CDR3 DNA: TGTGCCACCAGCGGGGGGGGACAAGAGACCCAGTACTTC.

This chain links TRBV6-2 or TRBV6-3 with TRBJ2-6; D perhaps matches TRBD2 (5 bases). Deletions cut 5 bases from V and 4 bases from J, with 9 bases between. CDR3 length: 14 residues. Germline-derived CDR1 and CDR2 are MNHEY and SVGEGT. The chain's CDR3 is CASSPPGGANVLTF. In DNA, the CDR3 is TGTGCCAGCAGTCCGCCGGGGGGGGCCAACGTCCTGACTTTC.

This chain connects TRBV6-2 or TRBV6-3 to TRBJ1-2, with D unclear. The germline V gene encodes CDR1 MNHEY and CDR2 SVGEGT. V dropped 4 bases and J dropped 7 bases, with 7 bases sitting between them. There are 11 residues in the CDR3. CDR3 bases: TGTGCCAGCAGTTCGCGTGGTGGCTACACCTTC. Translation gives CASSSRGGYTF.

This clone has a handful of counts. The chain recombines TRBV12-2 with TRBJ1-2; the DNA was not compared with TRBD1, the D call given in the table. TRBV12-2 corresponds to a pseudogene. This CDR3 region has 13 residues. Written as DNA, the CDR3 is TGTGCAAGTCGCCCCGGACAGGGAAATGGCTACACCTTC. It specifies CASRPGQGNGYTF.

The chain uses TRBV6-2 or TRBV6-3 and TRBJ2-5; D might be TRBD1 (5 bases). The CDR3 contains 14 residues. Trimming removed 0 bases from V and 4 bases from J, with 9 bases in between. Germline V lookup: CDR1 MNHEY, CDR2 SVGEGT. For the CDR3, the DNA is TGTGCCAGCAGTTACTCGAAAGGGGCAGAGACCCAGTACTTC. Translated: CASSYSKGAETQYF.

The chain has TRBV29-1 and TRBJ1-1; the D is unclear. The germline V and J ends were trimmed by 5 bases and 1 base, with 11 bases remaining between them. Germline loops: CDR1 SQVTM, CDR2 ANQGSEA. The CDR3 loop spans 13 amino acids. CDR3 bases: TGCAGCGTTACCCTTTTCGGGAACACTGAAGCTTTCTTT. Protein product: CSVTLFGNTEAFF.

In this sample, this clone turned up once. The rearrangement joins TRBV7-2 to TRBJ2-2; the D is unclear. Trimming pared 5 bases from V and 5 bases from J, leaving 6 bases between. This CDR3 comprises 12 residues. Per the germline V gene, CDR1 is SGHTA and CDR2 is FQGNSA. CDR3: CASSPRTGELFF. DNA of the CDR3: TGTGCCAGCAGCCCCCGGACCGGGGAGCTGTTTTTT.

About this clone itself: Other DNA sequences from this sample encode an identical CDR3 as well. The chain employs TRBV7-3 and TRBJ1-1, with no clear D. The V end lost 3 bases, the J end lost 1 base, and 6 bases lay between the germline ends. CDR1 is SGHTA, CDR2 FQGTGA, per germline. This CDR3 region has 13 residues. The CDR3 region has the DNA TGTGCCAGCAGCTTGACTGGGAACACTGAAGCTTTCTTT. Protein: CASSLTGNTEAFF.

A word on this clone: Germline and junction disagree at one end, which may indicate a read error. This chain links TRBV7-7 with TRBJ2-2; D is unclear. This CDR3 has 15 residues. The germline V gene has CDR1 SSHAT and CDR2 FNYEAQ (reference sequence). CDR3 bases: TGTGCTAGCAGCCCGACAAACGCGAACACCGGGGAGCTGTTTTTT. Translation gives CASSPTNANTGELFF.

V gene TRBV7-9 combines with J gene TRBJ1-6; no reliable D call. There are 14 residues in the CDR3. Germline assignment: CDR1 SEHNR and CDR2 FQNEAQ (reference sequence). The V gene lost 7 bases and the J gene lost 4 bases, with 11 bases spanning the gap. CDR3 bases: TGTGCCAGCACCCCTGAGGGTTATAATTCACCCCTCCACTTT. This gives the protein CASTPEGYNSPLHF.

The gene calls are TRBV3-1 (or the pseudogene TRBV3-2) and TRBJ2-2; a possible D gene is TRBD2 (6 bases). V gave up 2 bases and J gave up 11 bases, with 12 bases separating them. Germline V CDR1 and CDR2: LGHDT, YNNKEL (reference sequence). The CDR3 runs 13 residues. The CDR3 spells CASSQRAGNELFF. CDR3 in DNA: TGTGCCAGCAGCCAACGGGCGGGGAACGAGCTGTTTTTT.

The chain has TRBV19 and TRBJ2-7; a possible D gene is TRBD1 (5 bases). Germline values: CDR1 LNHDA, CDR2 SQIVND (reference sequence). CDR3 size: 14 residues. Trimming left V 7 bases short and J 7 bases short, with 20 bases between. The CDR3 region is CASKRNPDSSEQYF. The CDR3, as DNA: TGTGCCAGTAAGCGAAATCCCGACAGTAGTGAGCAGTACTTC.

The chain uses TRBV4-3 and TRBJ2-7; 8 positions agree with TRBD1. This CDR3 is 15 amino acids long. The germline V gene has CDR1 LGHNA and CDR2 YSLEER. V gave up 2 bases and J gave up 4 bases; unmatched junction bases: 7. The CDR3 region is CASSQLTGGYYEQYF. Written as DNA, the CDR3 is TGCGCCAGCAGCCAACTAACAGGGGGGTATTACGAGCAGTACTTC.

The chain recombines TRBV5-1 with TRBJ1-5; 8 bases are a match to TRBD1. There are 16 residues in the CDR3. CDR1 and CDR2 from the germline V gene are SGHRS and YFSETQ. After removal of 0 bases from V and 7 bases from J, the junction contained 9 bases not matched to a gene. Written as DNA, the CDR3 is TGCGCCAGCAGCTTGGGGGCAGGGGGCGATGGGCAGCCCCAGCATTTT. Protein product: CASSLGAGGDGQPQHF. Based on the CDR3 plus reference TRBV5-1 and TRBJ1-5, the full variable domain is KAGVTQTPRYLIKTRGQQVTLSCSPISGHRSVSWYQQTPGQGLQFLFEYFSETQRNKGNFPGRFSGRQFSNSRSEMNVSTLELGDSALYLCASSLGAGGDGQPQHFGDGTRLSIL.

This chain links TRBV6-6 with TRBJ1-3; weak D call: TRBD1 (5 bases). The V gene's germline CDR1 is MNHNY and CDR2 SVGAGI (reference sequence). With 8 bases removed from V and 4 bases from J, the gap between germline ends came to 12 bases. CDR3 length equals 13 residues. CDR3: CASLQVLGNTIYF. CDR3 coding DNA: TGTGCCAGCTTACAGGTTCTCGGAAACACCATATATTTT.

The chain is built from TRBV15 and TRBJ2-5; 7 bases map to TRBD1. This CDR3 spans 15 amino acids. The V and J ends lost 0 bases and 7 bases, in that order; junction bases with no gene match: 8. The V gene's germline CDR1 is LNHNV and CDR2 YYDKDF (reference sequence). Here the CDR3 DNA reads TGTGCCACCAGCAGAGAACAGGGGCGCTTAGGGACCCAGTACTTC. Its protein is CATSREQGRLGTQYF.

This rearrangement joins TRBV12-3 or TRBV12-4 to TRBJ2-7, with 7 bases matching TRBD1. There are 12 residues in the CDR3. The V and J ends lost 6 bases and 9 bases, in that order; junction bases with no gene match: 8. The CDR3 protein is CASSPLTGMQYF. The CDR3 region has the DNA TGTGCCAGCAGCCCCTTGACAGGGATGCAGTACTTC.

This clone was observed a single time. One junction end disagrees with the germline gene, perhaps due to a read error. V is TRBV7-8 and J is TRBJ2-1; 12 bases are a match to TRBD2. Germline loops: CDR1 SGHVS, CDR2 FQNEAQ. The CDR3 runs to 13 residues. CDR3 protein: CASSGQTSGSMIF. The CDR3 DNA follows: TGTGCCAGCAGCGGACAGACTAGCGGGAGTATGATCTTC.

This clone showed up just once. The chain combines TRBV28 with TRBJ2-7, with 14 bases lining up with TRBD2. The CDR3 is 15 residues long. Germline CDR1 and CDR2: MDHEN and SYDVKM. Trimming at V came to 5 bases and at J to 2 bases, leaving 2 bases not matched to a gene. CDR3 in DNA: TGTGCCAGCAGTGGACTAGCGGGAGGAACCTACGAGCAGTACTTC. This gives the protein CASSGLAGGTYEQYF.